This T cell receptor beta chain came from a study of blood T cell repertoires in COVID-19. About the study: Sites across the United States, Italy and Spain contributed samples from acute and convalescent COVID-19. The analysed material was cDNA or gDNA that came from T cells, B-cell-depleted T cells, or PBMCs.

The V end lost 4 bases, the J end lost 8 bases, and 12 bases lay between the germline ends. The length of the CDR3 is 13 residues. Germline V gives CDR1 SGHDT, CDR2 YYEEEE. Per the authors' pipeline: Reference gene primer amplification yielded estimated nucleated cell counts. Clones were read by immunoSEQ multiplex PCR, and TCRdb kept only the in-frame ones, dropping some. V and J calls and clone size are copied from that table; D and trimming were computed from the DNA. The sample includes about 80,000 clones, roughly 87% of them seen just once. This rearrangement joins TRBV5-6 to TRBJ1-4; maybe TRBD1 (5 bases). Sequencing was carried out using peripheral blood. The receptor comes from a man aged 70-80 years with acute or convalescent COVID-19. In DNA, the CDR3 is TGTGCCAGCAGCCGGGGACTTGGCGAAAAACTGTTTTTT. It codes for CASSRGLGEKLFF.